Listed here are 22 T cell receptor beta chains from one sample, sequenced in a study of Graves' ophthalmopathy and Graves' hyperthyroidism. Amplification targeted the TCR beta CDR3 regions, with RNA transcripts as the source material. Second-round multiplex PCR followed a first-round RT-PCR using HTBI primers. From the multiplex PCR reads, TCRdb called clonotypes with MiXCR, one entry per CDR3 protein. The table lists roughly 350,000 distinct CDR3 sequences, 17% of them singletons. Material for sequencing was peripheral blood. All receptors derive from an adult woman with stable Graves' hyperthyroidism.

This clonotype came up many times. The V and J genes are TRBV6-1 and TRBJ1-1; D unclear. This CDR3 comprises 14 residues. Trimming pared 1 base from V and 7 bases from J, leaving 13 bases between. The germline CDR1 and CDR2 sequences are MNHNS and SASEGT. This chain's CDR3 is CASSEVAAGSEAFF. CDR3 nucleotides: TGTGCCAGCAGTGAAGTAGCGGCAGGCAGTGAAGCTTTCTTT.

In this sample, this clonotype turned up many times. The J gene is TRBJ2-7, the V gene TRBV27, with D tentatively TRBD2 (7 bases). The CDR3 has 14 amino acids. Germline V gives CDR1 MNHEY, CDR2 SMNVEV (reference sequence). The V gene lost 2 bases and the J gene lost 3 bases, with 11 bases spanning the gap. The CDR3 nucleotides are TGTGCCAGCAGTTTAACAGCGGGACACTACGAGCAGTACTTC. Its translation: CASSLTAGHYEQYF.

The table lists this clonotype with a few counts. This chain links TRBV5-5 with TRBJ2-7, with 9 nucleotides matching TRBD1. The CDR3 sequence is 14 residues long. Germline CDR1 SGHKS, CDR2 YYEKEE (reference sequence). The junction had 7 bases not matched to a gene; V was cut back by 6 bases and J by 3 bases. The chain's CDR3 is CASTIPGQGYEQYF. The DNA of the CDR3 is TGTGCCAGCACCATTCCGGGACAGGGCTACGAGCAGTACTTC. The whole variable domain, remainder taken from reference TRBV5-5 and TRBJ2-7, is DAGVTQSPTHLIKTRGQQVTLRCSPISGHKSVSWYQQVLGQGPQFIFQYYEKEERGRGNFPDRFSARQFPNYSSELNVNALLLGDSALYLCASTIPGQGYEQYFGPGTRLTVT.

Points on this clonotype: Relative to the germline gene, one junction end is altered; a read error may explain this. This chain connects TRBV5-1 to TRBJ1-1; possible D gene TRBD1, 5 bases. This CDR3 comprises 15 residues. Germline V gene sequence: CDR1 SGHRS, CDR2 YFSETQ. The CDR3 bases are TGCGCCAGCAGCTTGGCGCAGGGAAAGGGCACTGAAGCTTGCTTT. It is translated as CASSLAQGKGTEACF.

This clonotype was counted many times. This chain connects TRBV27 to TRBJ1-5, with TRBD1 as a possible D gene (6 bases). The CDR3 is 16 residues long. The germline CDR1 and CDR2 sequences are MNHEY and SMNVEV (reference sequence). Trimming took off 5 bases at V and 8 bases at J, with 22 bases between the two ends. This chain's CDR3 is CASSPLGTGMGEPQHF. The CDR3 region has the DNA TGTGCCAGCAGTCCACTCGGCACAGGGATGGGAGAGCCCCAGCATTTT.

This clonotype was recorded at least ten times. The V and J genes are TRBV19 and TRBJ2-7; TRBD1 matches 7 bases. With 3 bases clipped from V and 2 bases from J, the junction kept 7 bases outside the gene matches. Germline V gene lookup returns CDR1 LNHDA and CDR2 SQIVND (reference sequence). The length of the CDR3 is 15 residues. The DNA of the CDR3 is TGTGCCAGTAGTATGAACGCAAGGGGGCCCTACGAGCAGTACTTC. The encoded protein is CASSMNARGPYEQYF.

This clonotype appeared many times. This chain uses TRBV9 with TRBJ2-7, with 8 bases aligning to TRBD2. Germline loops: CDR1 SGDLS, CDR2 YYNGEE. The CDR3 consists of 16 residues. The J segment lost 0 bases and the V segment lost 0 bases, leaving 5 bases of the junction unmatched. The CDR3 region is CASSVGASGLSYEQYF. The CDR3 region has the DNA TGTGCCAGCAGCGTAGGGGCTAGCGGGCTCTCCTACGAGCAGTACTTC.

This clonotype has ten or more counts. V usage is TRBV30 and J usage is TRBJ1-5; 9 nucleotides match TRBD1. V lost 4 bases and J lost 2; bases outside the gene matches: 3. There are 14 residues in the CDR3. Germline assignment: CDR1 GTSNPN and CDR2 SVGIG (reference sequence). The CDR3, as DNA: TGTGCCTGGACCACAGGGGGCCGCAATCAGCCCCAGCATTTT. Amino acid sequence: CAWTTGGRNQPQHF.

This clonotype was counted a few times. One end of the junction does not line up with germline, which may come from a read error. The gene calls are TRBV28 and TRBJ2-5, with D possibly TRBD2 on 6 matching bases. Germline CDR1 reads MDHEN; CDR2 reads SYDVKM. The CDR3 consists of 13 residues. In DNA form, the CDR3 reads TGTGCCAGCAGTTTGGAAGGCCGGGAGACCCAGCACTTC. Amino acid sequence: CASSLEGRETQHF.

This clonotype was observed many times. This chain connects TRBV28 to TRBJ2-7; D possibly corresponds to TRBD1 (6 bases). V lost 2 bases, J lost 3 bases, and 8 bases lay in between. CDR3 length: 13 residues. The V gene's germline CDR1 is MDHEN and CDR2 SYDVKM. CDR3 in amino acids: CASSLPGVYEQYF. CDR3 sequence (DNA): TGTGCCAGCAGTTTACCAGGGGTCTACGAGCAGTACTTC.

This clonotype was seen many times. The chain links TRBV7-2 to TRBJ1-2, with unresolved D. V dropped 11 bases and J dropped 1 base, with 11 bases sitting between them. CDR3 length: 12 amino acids. Germline CDR1 and CDR2: SGHTA and FQGNSA. CDR3 DNA sequence: TGTGCCTCCGGCAGCCTTAACTATGGCTACACCTTC. It codes for CASGSLNYGYTF.

This clonotype came up many times. The V and J genes are TRBV12-3 or TRBV12-4 and TRBJ1-5; 10 nucleotides line up with TRBD1. Trimming removed 7 bases from V and 7 bases from J; junction bases left unmatched: 10. The CDR3 has 15 residues. CDR3 protein: CASTSGQGSRQPQHF. The CDR3 DNA reads as TGTGCCAGCACCTCGGGACAGGGGTCTCGGCAGCCCCAGCATTTT.

This clonotype was seen repeatedly, ten times or more. At one of its ends the junction is not consistent with the germline gene, which may arise from a read error. The chain is built from TRBV12-3 or TRBV12-4 and TRBJ2-4; 9 bases align to TRBD2. The CDR3 loop spans 16 amino acids. CDR3 sequence reads: CARVLGREGPLGIKYF. Written as DNA, the CDR3 is TGTGCCAGGGTCCTGGGGCGGGAGGGCCCCTTAGGCATTAAGTACTTC.

This clonotype has a count of ten or more. The chain uses TRBV6-1 and TRBJ2-5; 10 positions agree with TRBD2. V lost 6 bases to trimming and J lost 4 bases; unmatched junction nucleotides: 11. The germline V gene encodes CDR1 MNHNS and CDR2 SASEGT. The CDR3 is made up of 16 amino acids. The CDR3 region has the DNA TGTGCCAGCAGCCCGTGGCTAGCGGGAGTCGGAGAGACCCAGTACTTC. Encoded protein: CASSPWLAGVGETQYF.

This clonotype was counted ten times or more. The chain links TRBV3-1 to TRBJ1-1; 9 bases agree with TRBD1. The CDR3 has 14 residues. V shed 3 bases, J shed 5 bases, and the junction held 4 bases outside the gene matches. The germline V gene encodes CDR1 LGHDT and CDR2 YNNKEL (reference sequence). The CDR3 reads CASSHYRGLTEAFF. As DNA, the CDR3 is TGTGCCAGCAGCCACTACAGGGGGCTGACTGAAGCTTTCTTT.

This rearrangement joins TRBV15 to TRBJ2-3; 9 bases fit TRBD2. CDR3 length equals 17 residues. Looked up from germline, CDR1 is LNHNV and CDR2 is YYDKDF (reference sequence). The J segment lost 3 bases and the V segment lost 0 bases, leaving 7 bases of the junction unmatched. The CDR3 here is CATSRDPVSGRTDTQYF. As DNA, the CDR3 is TGTGCCACCAGCAGAGATCCAGTGAGCGGGAGGACAGATACGCAGTATTTT.

This clonotype appeared many times. The V call is TRBV6-2 or TRBV6-3, the J call TRBJ2-6, with D unclear. This CDR3 is 15 amino acids long. V was pared by 6 bases and J by 4 bases, with 13 bases between. CDR1 is MNHEY and CDR2 is SVGEGT in the germline V gene. CDR3 nucleotide sequence: TGTGCCAGCAGAGGAAGAGGATCCGGGGCCAACGTCCTGACTTTC. It specifies CASRGRGSGANVLTF.

The chain recombines TRBV6-1 with TRBJ2-7; 8 nucleotides match TRBD2. The germline CDR1 and CDR2 sequences are MNHNS and SASEGT. The V and J ends lost 5 bases and 4 bases, in that order; junction bases with no gene match: 7. CDR3 length: 14 amino acids. CDR3 sequence: CASSQSGRGYEQYF. CDR3 DNA sequence: TGTGCCAGCAGTCAAAGCGGGAGAGGTTACGAGCAGTACTTC.

A few counts support this clonotype. The chain recombines TRBV2 with TRBJ2-7; a possible D gene is TRBD1 (6 bases). This CDR3 has 14 residues. CDR1 and CDR2 from the germline V gene are SNHLY and FYNNEI. The V and J ends lost 4 bases and 7 bases respectively, with 17 bases between them. The CDR3 loop reads CASSVSGTPSEQYF. CDR3 in DNA: TGTGCCAGCAGTGTGTCGGGGACACCTAGTGAGCAGTACTTC.

Only a few counts were recorded for this clonotype. The CDR3 coding sequence is TGTGCCAGCTCACCGGTTTCTGGAACGCGGGTATGGGAGACCCAGTACTTC. Its translation: CASSPVSGTRVWETQYF. V usage is TRBV18 and J usage is TRBJ2-5, with D possibly matching TRBD2 (5 bases). The CDR3 consists of 17 residues. The germline V and J ends were trimmed by 3 bases and 5 bases, with 22 bases remaining between them. Germline CDR1 and CDR2: KGHSH and LQKENI.

The chain combines TRBV12-3 or TRBV12-4 with TRBJ2-7, with D perhaps TRBD1 or TRBD2 (5 bases each). Deletions cut 6 bases from V and 2 bases from J, with 20 bases between. There are 16 residues in the CDR3. Here the CDR3 reads CASRLGTAELPYEQYF. The CDR3 DNA reads as TGTGCCAGCAGACTCGGGACCGCTGAGTTACCCTACGAGCAGTACTTC.

The chain joins TRBV11-3 to TRBJ2-1, with a weak D call TRBD2 (6 bases). Germline V gene data show CDR1 as SGHNT and CDR2 as YENEEA. The CDR3 has 16 residues. The V end lost 8 bases, the J end lost 3 bases, and 20 bases lay between the germline ends. CDR3 loop: CASGLRRDWGYNEQFF. The CDR3 nucleotides read TGTGCCAGCGGCCTTAGGCGGGATTGGGGCTACAATGAGCAGTTCTTC. Based on the CDR3 plus reference TRBV11-3 and TRBJ2-1, the full variable domain is EAGVVQSPRYKIIEKKQPVAFWCNPISGHNTLYWYLQNLGQGPELLIRYENEEAVDDSQLPKDRFSAERLKGVDSTLKIQPAELGDSAVYLCASGLRRDWGYNEQFFGPGTRLTVL.